This T cell receptor beta chain stems from a study of control samples from healthy donors and cancer patients. V was clipped by 10 bases and J by 8 bases, with 18 bases between them. Germline-derived CDR1 and CDR2 are MDHEN and SYDVKM. The CDR3 has 13 residues. TCRdb keeps only in-frame clones here, not all; method: immunoSEQ multiplex PCR. The sample includes some 130,000 clones, about 90% of them seen just once. This TCR derives from a woman between 50 and 59 years old in good health. Source material: blood. This sequence joins TRBV28 and TRBJ1-5; D gene uncertain. CDR3 loop: CATQTPRVEPQHF. The CDR3 DNA reads as TGTGCCACCCAAACCCCTCGAGTCGAGCCCCAGCATTTT.